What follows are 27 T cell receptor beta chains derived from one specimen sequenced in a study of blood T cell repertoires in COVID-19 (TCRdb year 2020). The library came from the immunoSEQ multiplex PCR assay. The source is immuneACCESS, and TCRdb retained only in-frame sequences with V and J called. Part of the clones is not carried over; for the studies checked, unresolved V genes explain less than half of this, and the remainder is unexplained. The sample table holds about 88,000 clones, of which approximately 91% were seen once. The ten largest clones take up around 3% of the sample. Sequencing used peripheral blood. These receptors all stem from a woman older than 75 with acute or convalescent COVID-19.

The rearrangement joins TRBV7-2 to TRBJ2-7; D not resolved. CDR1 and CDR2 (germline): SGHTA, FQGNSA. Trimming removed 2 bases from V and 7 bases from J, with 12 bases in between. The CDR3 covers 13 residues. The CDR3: CASSLFQEREQYF. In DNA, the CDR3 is TGTGCCAGCAGCTTATTCCAAGAGAGAGAGCAGTACTTC.

CDR3 loop: CASSRGGYSPLHF. The CDR3, as DNA: TGTGCCAGCAGTCGGGGTGGCTATTCACCCCTCCACTTT. This chain connects TRBV28 to TRBJ1-6; D gene unclear. Germline CDR1 and CDR2: MDHEN and SYDVKM. Trimming shortened V by 5 bases and J by 8 bases, and 10 bases separated the two germline ends. The length of the CDR3 is 13 residues.

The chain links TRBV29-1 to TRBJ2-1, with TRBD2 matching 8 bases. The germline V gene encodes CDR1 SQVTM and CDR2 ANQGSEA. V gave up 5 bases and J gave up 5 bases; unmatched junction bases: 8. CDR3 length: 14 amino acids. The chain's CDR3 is CSVHPRLANNEQFF. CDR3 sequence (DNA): TGCAGCGTTCACCCGCGACTAGCGAACAATGAGCAGTTCTTC.

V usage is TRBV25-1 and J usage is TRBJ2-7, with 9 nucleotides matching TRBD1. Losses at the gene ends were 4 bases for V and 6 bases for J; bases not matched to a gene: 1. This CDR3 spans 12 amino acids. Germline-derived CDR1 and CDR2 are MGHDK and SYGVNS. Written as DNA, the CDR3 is TGTGCCAGCAGTGCGGACAGGGGCGAGCAGTACTTC. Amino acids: CASSADRGEQYF.

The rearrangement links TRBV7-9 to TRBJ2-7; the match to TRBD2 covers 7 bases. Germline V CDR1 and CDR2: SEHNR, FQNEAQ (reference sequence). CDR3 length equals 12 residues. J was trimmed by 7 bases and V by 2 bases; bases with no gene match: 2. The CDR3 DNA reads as TGTGCCAGCAGCTTAAGTAGCGGGGAGCAGTACTTC. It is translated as CASSLSSGEQYF. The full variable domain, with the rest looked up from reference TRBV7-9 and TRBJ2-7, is DTGVSQNPRHKITKRGQNVTFRCDPISEHNRLYWYRQTLGQGPEFLTYFQNEAQLEKSRLLSDRFSAERPKGSFSTLEIQRTEQGDSAMYLCASSLSSGEQYFGPGTRLTVT.

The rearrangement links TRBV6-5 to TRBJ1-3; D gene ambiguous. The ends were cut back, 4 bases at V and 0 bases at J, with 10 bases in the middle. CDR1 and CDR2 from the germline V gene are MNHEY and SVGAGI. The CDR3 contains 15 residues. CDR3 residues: CASSLRGFSGNTIYF. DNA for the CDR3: TGTGCCAGCAGTTTAAGAGGGTTCTCTGGAAACACCATATATTTT.

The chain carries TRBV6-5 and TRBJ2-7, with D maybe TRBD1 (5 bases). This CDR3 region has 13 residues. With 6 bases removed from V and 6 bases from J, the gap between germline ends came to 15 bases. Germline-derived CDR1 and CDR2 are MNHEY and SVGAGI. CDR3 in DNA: TGTGCCAGCAGCCCCTCCCGAACAGGCGAGCAGTACTTC. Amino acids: CASSPSRTGEQYF.

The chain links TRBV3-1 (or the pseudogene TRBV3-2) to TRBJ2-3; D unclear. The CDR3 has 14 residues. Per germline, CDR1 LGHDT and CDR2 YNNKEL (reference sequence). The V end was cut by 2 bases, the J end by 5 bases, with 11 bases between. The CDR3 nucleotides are TGTGCCAGCAGCCAAACCGTTTCGGGAGATACGCAGTATTTT. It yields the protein CASSQTVSGDTQYF.

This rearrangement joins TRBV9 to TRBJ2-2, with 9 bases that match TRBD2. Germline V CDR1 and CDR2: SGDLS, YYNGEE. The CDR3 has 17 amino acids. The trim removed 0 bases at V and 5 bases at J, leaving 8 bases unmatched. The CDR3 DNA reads TGTGCCAGCAGCGTAGGAGGGACTAGCTTTTCGACCGGGGAGCTGTTTTTT. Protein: CASSVGGTSFSTGELFF.

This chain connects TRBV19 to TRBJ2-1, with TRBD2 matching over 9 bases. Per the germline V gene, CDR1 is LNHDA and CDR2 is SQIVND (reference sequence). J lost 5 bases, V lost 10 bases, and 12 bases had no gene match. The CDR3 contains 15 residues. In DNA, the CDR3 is TGTGCCACGCGGGGGGGAAGGGTCCCCAACAATGAGCAGTTCTTC. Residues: CATRGGRVPNNEQFF.

CDR3 DNA sequence: TGTGCCAGCAGCCCATACGGGAGGGCCCCAAGGTATGGCTACACCTTC. It encodes CASSPYGRAPRYGYTF. This chain joins TRBV3-1 (or the pseudogene TRBV3-2) and TRBJ1-2; D is ambiguous. Germline V CDR1 and CDR2: LGHDT, YNNKEL (reference sequence). The CDR3 has 16 residues. Trimming stripped 4 bases from V and 5 bases from J, with 20 bases between.

The CDR3 nucleotides are TGTGCCTGGAGAAGGGAGGGAGGGGAAAAACTGTTTTTT. Protein: CAWRREGGEKLFF. The chain has TRBV30 and TRBJ1-4; D gene uncertain. The CDR3 totals 13 residues. The V gene's germline CDR1 is GTSNPN and CDR2 SVGIG (reference sequence). The V and J ends lost 3 bases and 8 bases respectively, with 13 bases between them.

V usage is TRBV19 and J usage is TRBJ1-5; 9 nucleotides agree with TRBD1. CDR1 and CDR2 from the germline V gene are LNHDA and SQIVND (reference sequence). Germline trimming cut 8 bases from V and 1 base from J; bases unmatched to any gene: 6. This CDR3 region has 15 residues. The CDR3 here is CASVPGQGSNQPQHF. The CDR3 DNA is TGTGCCAGTGTCCCGGGACAGGGAAGCAATCAGCCCCAGCATTTT.

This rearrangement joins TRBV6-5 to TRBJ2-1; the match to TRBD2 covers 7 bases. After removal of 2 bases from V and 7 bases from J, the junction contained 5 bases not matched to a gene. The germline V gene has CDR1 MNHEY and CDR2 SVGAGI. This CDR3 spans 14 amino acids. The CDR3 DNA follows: TGTGCCAGCAGTTACGGCGGGAGAACAAATGAGCAGTTCTTC. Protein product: CASSYGGRTNEQFF.

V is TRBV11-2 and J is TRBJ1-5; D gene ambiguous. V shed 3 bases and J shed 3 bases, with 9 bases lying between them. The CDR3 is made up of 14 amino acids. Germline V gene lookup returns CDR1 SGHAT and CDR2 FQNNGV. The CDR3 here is CASSFSGDNQPQHF. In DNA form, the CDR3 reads TGTGCCAGCAGCTTCTCGGGTGACAATCAGCCCCAGCATTTT. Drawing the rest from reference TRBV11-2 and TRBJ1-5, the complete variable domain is EAGVAQSPRYKIIEKRQSVAFWCNPISGHATLYWYQQILGQGPKLLIQFQNNGVVDDSQLPKDRFSAERLKGVDSTLKIQPAKLEDSAVYLCASSFSGDNQPQHFGDGTRLSIL.

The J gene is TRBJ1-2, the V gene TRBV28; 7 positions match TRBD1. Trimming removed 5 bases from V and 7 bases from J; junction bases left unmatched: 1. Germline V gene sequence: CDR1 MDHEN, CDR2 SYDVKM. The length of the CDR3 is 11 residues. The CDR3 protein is CASSDRAGYTF. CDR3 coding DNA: TGTGCCAGCAGTGACAGGGCTGGCTACACCTTC.

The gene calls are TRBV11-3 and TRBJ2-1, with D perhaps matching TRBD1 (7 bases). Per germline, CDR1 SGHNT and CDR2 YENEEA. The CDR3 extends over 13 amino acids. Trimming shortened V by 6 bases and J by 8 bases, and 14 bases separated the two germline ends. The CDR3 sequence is CASSIGGGYEQFF. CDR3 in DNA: TGTGCCAGCAGTATCGGAGGGGGCTATGAGCAGTTCTTC.

Written as DNA, the CDR3 is TGTGCCAGCAGCTTCCGGGACAGGGACTACGAGCAGTACTTC. Its translation is CASSFRDRDYEQYF. This chain connects TRBV7-8 to TRBJ2-7; 9 nucleotides match TRBD1. V lost 3 bases, J lost 3 bases, and 3 bases stayed unmatched. Germline CDR1 and CDR2: SGHVS and FQNEAQ. The CDR3 has 14 residues.

The CDR3: CASTISWGQFATNEKLFF. Here the CDR3 DNA reads TGTGCCAGCACCATCAGTTGGGGACAATTCGCAACTAATGAAAAACTGTTTTTT. This rearrangement joins TRBV5-4 to TRBJ1-4, with TRBD1 as a possible D gene (6 bases). The CDR3 is made up of 18 amino acids. Germline V gene lookup returns CDR1 SGHNT and CDR2 YYREEE (reference sequence). Between the trimmed V and J ends, which lost 6 bases and 0 bases, there was a span of 21 bases.

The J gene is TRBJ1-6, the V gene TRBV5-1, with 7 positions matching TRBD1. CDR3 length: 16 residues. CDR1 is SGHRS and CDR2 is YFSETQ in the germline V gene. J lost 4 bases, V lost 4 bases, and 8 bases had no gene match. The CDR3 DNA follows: TGCGCCAGCAGCCCGGGACAGATCTATTATAATTCACCCCTCCACTTT. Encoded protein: CASSPGQIYYNSPLHF.

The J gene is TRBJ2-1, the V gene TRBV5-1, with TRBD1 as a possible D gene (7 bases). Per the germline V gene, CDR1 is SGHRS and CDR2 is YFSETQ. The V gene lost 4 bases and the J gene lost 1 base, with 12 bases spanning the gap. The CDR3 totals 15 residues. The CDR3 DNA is TGCGCCAGCAGCCTTCAGGGGGGATCCTACAATGAGCAGTTCTTC. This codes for CASSLQGGSYNEQFF.

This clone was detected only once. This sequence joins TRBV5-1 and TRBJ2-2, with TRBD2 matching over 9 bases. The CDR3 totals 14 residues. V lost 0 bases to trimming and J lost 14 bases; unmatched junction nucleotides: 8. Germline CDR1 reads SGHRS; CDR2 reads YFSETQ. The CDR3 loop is CASSLEVAGVELFF. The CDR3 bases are TGCGCCAGCAGCTTGGAGGTAGCGGGAGTTGAACTGTTTTTT.

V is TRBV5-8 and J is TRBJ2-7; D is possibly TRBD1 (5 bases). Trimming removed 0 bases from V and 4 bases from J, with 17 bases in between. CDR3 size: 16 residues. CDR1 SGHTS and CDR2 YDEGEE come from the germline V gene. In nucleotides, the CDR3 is TGTGCCAGCAGCTTGGCATTCGATAGGGGCTCTTACGAGCAGTACTTC. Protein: CASSLAFDRGSYEQYF.

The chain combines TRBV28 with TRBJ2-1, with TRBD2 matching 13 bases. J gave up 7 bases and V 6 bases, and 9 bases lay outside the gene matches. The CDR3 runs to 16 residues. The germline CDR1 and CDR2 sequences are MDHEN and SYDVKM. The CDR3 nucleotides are TGTGCCAGCAGCCCGACTAGCGGGAGGACGTCGAATGAGCAGTTCTTC. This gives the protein CASSPTSGRTSNEQFF. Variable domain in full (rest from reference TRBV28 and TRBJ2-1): DVKVTQSSRYLVKRTGEKVFLECVQDMDHENMFWYRQDPGLGLRLIYFSYDVKMKEKGDIPEGYSVSREKKERFSLILESASTNQTSMYLCASSPTSGRTSNEQFFGPGTRLTVL.

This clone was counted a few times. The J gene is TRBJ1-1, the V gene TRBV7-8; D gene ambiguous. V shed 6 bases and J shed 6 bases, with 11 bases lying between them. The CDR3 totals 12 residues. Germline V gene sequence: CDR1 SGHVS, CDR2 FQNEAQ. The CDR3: CASSFGTAEAFF. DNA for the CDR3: TGTGCCAGCAGTTTCGGAACAGCTGAAGCTTTCTTT.

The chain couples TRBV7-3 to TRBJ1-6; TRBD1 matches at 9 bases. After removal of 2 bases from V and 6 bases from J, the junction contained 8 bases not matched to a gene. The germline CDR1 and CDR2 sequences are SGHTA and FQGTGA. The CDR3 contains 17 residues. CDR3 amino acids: CASSLWGTGQSNSPLHF. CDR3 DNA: TGTGCCAGCAGCTTATGGGGGACAGGGCAAAGTAATTCACCCCTCCACTTT.

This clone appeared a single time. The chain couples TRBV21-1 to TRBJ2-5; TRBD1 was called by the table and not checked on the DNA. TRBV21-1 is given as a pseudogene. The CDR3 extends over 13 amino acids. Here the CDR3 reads CASSTNRGETQYF. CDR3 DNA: TGTGCCAGCAGCACAAACAGGGGGGAGACCCAGTACTTC.